These 9 T cell receptor beta chains share one sample of origin, sequenced in a study of T cells in Graves' hyperthyroidism and ophthalmopathy. Researchers amplified the TCR beta CDR3 regions from RNA transcripts. The HTBI primer set served for first-round RT-PCR of the TCR CDR3. Each CDR3 protein gets one entry after TCRdb re-called the multiplex PCR reads with MiXCR. The profile covers around 700,000 distinct CDR3 sequences, with around a sixth appearing a single time and 16% taken by the ten largest. Sequencing was performed on blood. Receptor source: a woman aged 50 to 60 with Graves' hyperthyroidism that later progressed to Graves' ophthalmopathy.

This sequence joins TRBV5-8 and TRBJ2-5; D remains unclear. There are 13 residues in the CDR3. Germline V gene lookup returns CDR1 SGHTS and CDR2 YDEGEE. The ends were cut back, 0 bases at V and 4 bases at J, with 7 bases in the middle. CDR3 residues: CASSLGAPETQYF. CDR3 nucleotide sequence: TGTGCCAGCAGCTTGGGGGCACCAGAGACCCAGTACTTC.

V usage is TRBV29-1 and J usage is TRBJ2-6; either TRBD1 or TRBD2 may fit D (5 bases each). Trimming removed 6 bases from V and 0 bases from J, with 15 bases in between. CDR1 is SQVTM, CDR2 ANQGSEA, per germline. The CDR3 is made up of 16 amino acids. CDR3 loop: CSVGVRVHSGANVLTF. CDR3 DNA sequence: TGCAGCGTGGGGGTACGGGTCCACTCTGGGGCCAACGTCCTGACTTTC. Complete variable domain (other parts from reference TRBV29-1 and TRBJ2-6): SAVISQKPSRDICQRGTSLTIQCQVDSQVTMMFWYRQQPGQSLTLIATANQGSEATYESGFVIDKFPISRPNLTFSTLTVSNMSPEDSSIYLCSVGVRVHSGANVLTFGAGSRLTVL.

This clonotype came up many times. The chain has TRBV7-3 and TRBJ2-6, with D perhaps assigned TRBD1 or TRBD2 (6 bases each). The germline gives CDR1 SGHTA, CDR2 FQGTGA. Trimming removed 2 bases from V and 0 bases from J, with 11 bases in between. This CDR3 comprises 17 residues. The CDR3 region is CASSLGGGNSGANVLTF. Here the CDR3 DNA reads TGTGCCAGCAGCTTAGGAGGGGGGAACTCTGGGGCCAACGTCCTGACTTTC.

The chain is built from TRBV5-5 and TRBJ2-5; TRBD1 matches at 7 bases. With 0 bases clipped from V and 5 bases from J, the junction kept 10 bases outside the gene matches. The CDR3 sequence is 16 residues long. CDR1 is SGHKS, CDR2 YYEKEE, per germline (reference sequence). The CDR3 bases are TGTGCCAGCAGCTTGGGACAGGGAGAGATCGAGGAGACCCAGTACTTC. It yields the protein CASSLGQGEIEETQYF.

J is TRBJ1-2 and V is TRBV3-1, with 7 bases that match TRBD1. Germline V CDR1 and CDR2: LGHDT, YNNKEL (reference sequence). There are 15 residues in the CDR3. V shed 1 base, J shed 5 bases, and the junction held 7 bases outside the gene matches. This chain's CDR3 is CASSQGTGSGYGYTF. Here the CDR3 DNA reads TGTGCCAGCAGCCAAGGGACAGGCTCGGGGTATGGCTACACCTTC.

This clonotype occurred a few times. The chain combines TRBV4-1 with TRBJ1-1; perhaps TRBD1 as D (5 bases). The CDR3 totals 16 residues. V was pared by 0 bases and J by 2 bases, with 13 bases between. Germline V gene sequence: CDR1 MGHRA, CDR2 YSYEKL. The chain's CDR3 is CASSQEGAGGNTEAFF. The CDR3 DNA follows: TGCGCCAGCAGCCAAGAAGGGGCGGGAGGTAACACTGAAGCTTTCTTT.

There are many counts of this clonotype. This chain links TRBV20-1 with TRBJ1-1; D unresolved. The CDR3 has 13 amino acids. The V and J ends lost 5 bases and 0 bases respectively, with 10 bases between them. CDR1 is DFQATT and CDR2 is SNEGSKA in the germline V gene (reference sequence). CDR3 in DNA: TGCAGTGCTTCAACAGCTATGAACACTGAAGCTTTCTTT. Its protein is CSASTAMNTEAFF.

This clonotype showed up just once. A junction end diverges from the germline sequence, so it may reflect a read error. The chain carries TRBV5-1 and TRBJ2-2; TRBD1 matches 11 bases. Germline V CDR1 and CDR2: SGHRS, YFSETQ. CDR3 length: 16 residues. The CDR3 sequence: CASSFLDRGPVGELFF. CDR3 DNA sequence: TGTGCCAGCAGCTTTCTGGACAGGGGGCCGGTCGGGGAGCTGTTTTTT.

CDR3 bases: TGTGCCATCAGTGAGTCTACGGGGGATATTAATGAAAAACTGTTTTTT. Residues: CAISESTGDINEKLFF. This chain links TRBV10-3 with TRBJ1-4; tentatively, D is TRBD1 (5 bases). This CDR3 is 16 amino acids long. Trimming took off 0 bases at V and 4 bases at J, with 12 bases between the two ends. CDR1 ENHRY and CDR2 SYGVKD come from the germline V gene.